Each of the 16 T cell receptor beta chains below was sequenced from the same sample in a study of T cells in women clearing cervical HPV infection. Sequenced by immunoSEQ multiplex PCR; TCRdb stores in-frame clones only, minus some. This sample contains under 40,000 clones. Specimen: blood buffy coat. These receptors all stem from a woman between 18 and 70 years old with a cervical HPV16 infection that either progressed to CIN3+ or cleared (not recorded which).

A remark on this clone: From the germline J gene comes the end of the CDR3, since the read stops 3 residues before it. This sequence joins TRBV5-1 and TRBJ2-7, with TRBD1 matching 11 bases. Germline V CDR1 and CDR2: SGHRS, YFSETQ. This CDR3 region has 17 residues. V was clipped by 4 bases and J by 6 bases; unmatched bases: 15. The CDR3 protein is CASSLGWTGGAFTEQYF. Incomplete CDR3 DNA: TGCGCCAGCAGCCTTGGCTGGACAGGGGGCGCGTTTACCGAG.

Concerning this clone itself: The read terminates 3 residues before the CDR3 end, so the remaining end is supplied by the germline J gene. The chain links TRBV6-1 to TRBJ1-4; D gene ambiguous. CDR3 size: 15 residues. Germline-derived CDR1 and CDR2 are MNHNS and SASEGT. V lost 4 bases, J lost 0 bases, and 9 bases lay in between. Here the CDR3 reads CASSVQVATNEKLFF. The covered CDR3 bases are TGTGCCAGCAGTGTACAAGTTGCAACTAATGAAAAA.

Concerning this clone: The missing CDR3 end, 3 residues past where the read stops, is filled in from the germline J gene. J is TRBJ2-5 and V is TRBV11-2, with D maybe TRBD1 (6 bases). V was trimmed by 4 bases and J by 7 bases, leaving 16 bases between them. The germline V gene encodes CDR1 SGHAT and CDR2 FQNNGV. The length of the CDR3 is 14 residues. The CDR3 bases that were read are TGTGCCAGCAGCTCAACAGGGCCCGAAGGGACC. The encoded protein is CASSSTGPEGT. The entire CDR3 reads CASSSTGPEGTQYF. The full variable domain, its missing parts supplied by reference TRBV11-2 and TRBJ2-5, is EAGVAQSPRYKIIEKRQSVAFWCNPISGHATLYWYQQILGQGPKLLIQFQNNGVVDDSQLPKDRFSAERLKGVDSTLKIQPAKLEDSAVYLCASSSTGPEGTQYFGPGTRLLVL.

Regarding this clone: The CDR3 goes on 3 residues after the read ends, and that part is filled in from the germline J gene. The chain carries TRBV20-1 and TRBJ2-1, with 14 bases that match TRBD2. There are 19 residues in the CDR3. CDR1 is DFQATT, CDR2 SNEGSKA, per germline (reference sequence). The junction had 16 bases not matched to a gene; V was cut back by 6 bases and J by 3 bases. The CDR3 protein is CSAKDPGLAGERVYNEQFF. Incomplete CDR3 DNA: TGCAGTGCGAAGGACCCGGGACTAGCGGGAGAGAGGGTCTACAATGAG.

Concerning this clone itself: The read ends 3 residues shy of where the CDR3 ends; the end is completed using the germline J gene. The chain is built from TRBV7-2 and TRBJ2-1, with TRBD2 matching 16 bases. Germline CDR1 and CDR2: SGHTA and FQGNSA. J gave up 9 bases and V 5 bases, and 4 bases lay outside the gene matches. This CDR3 is 15 amino acids long. The DNA read from the CDR3 is TGTGCCAGCAGCGGGACTAGCGGGGGGGGTGGTGAG. This translates into CASSGTSGGGGE. Given in full, the CDR3 is CASSGTSGGGGEQFF.

A remark on this clone: The observed sequence ends 3 residues before the CDR3 terminus, with the missing tail filled in from the germline J gene. The chain carries TRBV20-1 and TRBJ2-3; 7 bases are shared with TRBD1. Germline loops: CDR1 DFQATT, CDR2 SNEGSKA (reference sequence). CDR3 length equals 15 residues. V lost 0 bases to trimming and J lost 6 bases; unmatched junction nucleotides: 9. CDR3 bases read: TGCAGTGCTAGAGAGGGGGACAGATCTCTCGATACG. Translated: CSAREGDRSLDT. The whole CDR3 sequence reads CSAREGDRSLDTQYF.

For this clone: The read ends 3 residues early relative to the CDR3; the germline J gene fills the gap. This chain connects TRBV29-1 to TRBJ1-2, with unresolved D. The length of the CDR3 is 14 residues. CDR1 SQVTM and CDR2 ANQGSEA come from the germline V gene. CDR3 DNA, as far as it was read: TGCAGCGTTGGAGCATATAGCGTGGAAAGGCAT. This encodes CSVGAYSVERH. The whole CDR3 sequence is CSVGAYSVERHYTF.

For this clone: The read falls 3 residues short of the CDR3 end, and the missing part is taken from the germline J gene. The rearrangement links TRBV5-6 to TRBJ2-7, with 7 nucleotides matching TRBD2. Germline V gene sequence: CDR1 SGHDT, CDR2 YYEEEE. V trimming: 0 bases; J trimming: 6 bases; junction bases outside the gene matches: 6. The CDR3 covers 14 residues. The sequenced CDR3 bases are TGTGCCAGCAGCTTGGGAGCGGGGTCGATCGAG. It translates to CASSLGAGSIE. The CDR3 as a whole reads CASSLGAGSIEQYF.

A word on this clone: The missing CDR3 end, 3 residues past where the read stops, is filled in from the germline J gene. The genes are TRBV27 and TRBJ1-2, with 10 bases identical to TRBD1. Germline assignment: CDR1 MNHEY and CDR2 SMNVEV (reference sequence). V shed 10 bases, J shed 2 bases, and the junction held 13 bases outside the gene matches. The CDR3 is 16 amino acids. CDR3 region: CATLGQGSLGNYGYTF. CDR3 bases read: TGTGCCACCCTGGGACAGGGGAGCCTGGGGAACTATGGC.

Worth noting for this clone: The CDR3 end lies 3 residues beyond the end of the read and is filled in from the germline J gene. The chain joins TRBV6-2 or TRBV6-3 to TRBJ1-2; 7 positions agree with TRBD1. Germline V lookup: CDR1 MNHEY, CDR2 SVGEGT. The CDR3 is 15 residues long. The V and J ends lost 6 bases and 5 bases, in that order; junction bases with no gene match: 12. CDR3 DNA, as far as it was read: TGTGCCAGCAGCCAGTCCACAGGGGTGGGTTATGGC. This codes for CASSQSTGVGYG. Given in full, the CDR3 is CASSQSTGVGYGYTF.

With regard to this clone: The CDR3 end lies 3 residues beyond the end of the read and is filled in from the germline J gene. The V call is TRBV5-1, the J call TRBJ2-7; D possibly corresponds to TRBD1 (6 bases). This CDR3 region has 14 residues. The germline V and J ends were trimmed by 1 base and 2 bases, with 10 bases remaining between them. CDR1 is SGHRS and CDR2 is YFSETQ in the germline V gene. The part of the CDR3 DNA that was read is TGCGCCAGCAGCTTGTTAGGGGGTACCTACGAG. This encodes CASSLLGGTYE. The CDR3 in its entirety is CASSLLGGTYEQYF.

Concerning this clone: The read is 3 residues too short to cover the CDR3 end, so that end is filled in from the germline J gene. The chain couples TRBV6-1 to TRBJ2-5; D remains ambiguous. This CDR3 contains 14 residues. Trimming shortened V by 2 bases and J by 4 bases, and 11 bases separated the two germline ends. Germline V gene data show CDR1 as MNHNS and CDR2 as SASEGT. The covered CDR3 bases are TGTGCCAGCAGTGAATCGGTCGAGCTAGAGACC. Translating gives CASSESVELET. The full CDR3 reads CASSESVELETQYF.

As regards this clone: The observed sequence ends 3 residues before the CDR3 terminus, with the missing tail filled in from the germline J gene. This chain links TRBV2 with TRBJ1-1; 8 bases are shared with TRBD1. The CDR3 runs to 14 residues. Germline-derived CDR1 and CDR2 are SNHLY and FYNNEI. V was clipped by 5 bases and J by 6 bases; unmatched bases: 8. The part of the CDR3 DNA that was read is TGTGCCAGCAGTCGGACAGGGTTTCGTCCTGAA. It translates to CASSRTGFRPE. The entire CDR3 protein reads CASSRTGFRPEAFF.

Notes on this clone: The missing CDR3 end, 3 residues past where the read stops, is filled in from the germline J gene. The V and J genes are TRBV10-3 and TRBJ2-1; 7 bases are shared with TRBD2. The V gene's germline CDR1 is ENHRY and CDR2 SYGVKD. The CDR3 extends over 12 amino acids. J was trimmed by 6 bases and V by 6 bases; bases with no gene match: 2. This CDR3 reads CAIRGTTNEQFF. CDR3 DNA (partial): TGTGCCATCAGGGGGACTACCAATGAG.

Its frequency marks this clone as medium-sized. The CDR3 extends 3 residues past the end of the read, so its final part is completed from the germline J gene. The chain recombines TRBV29-1 with TRBJ2-3; no clear D. This CDR3 comprises 12 residues. The germline gives CDR1 SQVTM, CDR2 ANQGSEA. V lost 7 bases to trimming and J lost 0 bases, with 8 bases between them. The covered CDR3 bases are TGCAGCGCACAGCTTAGCACAGATACG. The encoded protein is CSAQLSTDT. The full CDR3 protein is CSAQLSTDTQYF.

Comments on this clone: The DNA ends 3 residues before the CDR3 does, and the rest of the CDR3 is filled in from the germline J gene. The chain has TRBV12-3 or TRBV12-4 and TRBJ2-5; TRBD2 matches at 8 bases. The CDR3 has 15 residues. V lost 6 bases and J lost 5; bases outside the gene matches: 11. The chain's CDR3 is CASSLTSAKWETQYF. CDR3 bases read: TGTGCCAGCAGCCTGACTAGCGCAAAATGGGAGACC.